The 23 T cell receptor beta chains listed next were all sequenced from one sample in a study of T cells after yellow fever vaccination. Using its own MiXCR run on the 5' RACE reads, TCRdb lists one record per CDR3 protein. The sample records 200,000 to 250,000 distinct CDR3 sequences, 6% to 7.5% being singletons. The sequencing here drew on CD4+ T cells sorted from PBMCs, taken 15 days after the yellow fever booster vaccination. The receptors originated from a man between 25 and 39 years old who received the YFV17D yellow fever vaccine.

This clonotype was found many times. The V and J genes are TRBV7-2 and TRBJ1-4; 8 bases map to TRBD1. CDR3 length: 16 amino acids. Germline lookup yields CDR1 SGHTA and CDR2 FQGNSA. V lost 4 bases and J lost 8; bases outside the gene matches: 12. The DNA for the CDR3 is TGTGCCAGCAGCTCCAACTCAGGGGGCAATGAAGAAAAACTGTTTTTT. It translates to CASSSNSGGNEEKLFF.

The table lists this clonotype with a few counts. The chain links TRBV21-1 to TRBJ2-5; the table's D call TRBD2 went unverified against the DNA. TRBV21-1 is assigned pseudogene status. The CDR3 covers 16 residues. CDR3 sequence (DNA): TGTGCCAGCAGAAGGGGCCTAGCGGATCCAAGGGAGACCCAGTACTTC. It specifies CASRRGLADPRETQYF.

The chain employs TRBV20-1 and TRBJ2-7, with 8 bases aligning to TRBD1. Germline V lookup: CDR1 DFQATT, CDR2 SNEGSKA (reference sequence). The length of the CDR3 is 14 residues. Losses at the gene ends were 4 bases for V and 5 bases for J; bases not matched to a gene: 10. CDR3: CSANIGTGSDEQYF. As DNA, the CDR3 is TGCAGTGCTAACATCGGGACAGGTAGTGACGAGCAGTACTTC.

This sequence joins TRBV29-1 and TRBJ2-7, with D maybe TRBD2 (7 bases). Germline CDR1 and CDR2: SQVTM and ANQGSEA. The CDR3 is 15 residues long. V was trimmed by 4 bases and J by 3 bases, leaving 19 bases between them. The CDR3 sequence: CSVARTSRGLYEQYF. The DNA for the CDR3 is TGCAGCGTTGCTAGGACGTCGCGGGGGCTCTACGAGCAGTACTTC.

This clonotype showed up just a few times. This chain uses TRBV5-1 with TRBJ2-7, with TRBD2 matching 11 bases. CDR1 and CDR2 (germline): SGHRS, YFSETQ. CDR3 length equals 14 residues. Trimming cost V 5 bases and J 4 bases; bases outside gene matches: 5. The CDR3 region is CASSTSGSIYEQYF. The DNA for the CDR3 is TGCGCCAGCAGTACTAGCGGGAGTATTTACGAGCAGTACTTC.

This clonotype was observed a few times. This chain connects TRBV5-5 to TRBJ2-2, with D unclear. Trimming removed 0 bases from V and 5 bases from J, with 11 bases in between. This CDR3 contains 15 residues. Germline V gives CDR1 SGHKS, CDR2 YYEKEE (reference sequence). This CDR3 is CASSLEGSRTGELFF. The CDR3 nucleotides read TGTGCCAGCAGCTTGGAAGGGTCGAGAACCGGGGAGCTGTTTTTT.

This clonotype was seen at least ten times. V usage is TRBV7-2 and J usage is TRBJ2-3; no firm D call. The CDR3 is 12 residues long. Trimming shortened V by 3 bases and J by 2 bases, and 3 bases separated the two germline ends. Germline assignment: CDR1 SGHTA and CDR2 FQGNSA. The CDR3 coding sequence is TGTGCCAGCAGCTTCGACACAGATACGCAGTATTTT. Translation: CASSFDTDTQYF.

This chain connects TRBV7-2 to TRBJ1-1; maybe TRBD1 (6 bases). Per germline, CDR1 SGHTA and CDR2 FQGNSA. With 2 bases removed from V and 5 bases from J, the gap between germline ends came to 9 bases. The CDR3 spans 13 residues. The CDR3 DNA reads TGTGCCAGCAGCTTAACGAGGGGGACTGAAGCTTTCTTT. Its protein is CASSLTRGTEAFF. The complete variable domain, with remaining parts taken from reference TRBV7-2 and TRBJ1-1, reads GAGVSQSPSNKVTEKGKDVELRCDPISGHTALYWYRQSLGQGLEFLIYFQGNSAPDKSGLPSDRFSAERTGGSVSTLTIQRTQQEDSAVYLCASSLTRGTEAFFGQGTRLTVV.

This clonotype was found a few times. The chain combines TRBV18 with TRBJ2-6; 8 positions agree with TRBD1. The CDR3 contains 18 residues. Trimming cost V 4 bases and J 1 base; bases outside gene matches: 9. CDR1 is KGHSH, CDR2 LQKENI, per germline. CDR3 residues: CASSRTGTGGSGANVLTF. In DNA, the CDR3 is TGTGCCAGCTCACGAACCGGGACAGGAGGTTCTGGGGCCAACGTCCTGACTTTC. Using reference TRBV18 and TRBJ2-6 for the parts outside the CDR3, the full variable domain is NAGVMQNPRHLVRRRGQEARLRCSPMKGHSHVYWYRQLPEEGLKFMVYLQKENIIDESGMPKERFSAEFPKEGPSILRIQQVVRGDSAAYFCASSRTGTGGSGANVLTFGAGSRLTVL.

V usage is TRBV7-2 and J usage is TRBJ2-5, with TRBD2 as a possible D gene (7 bases). CDR1 is SGHTA and CDR2 is FQGNSA in the germline V gene. The CDR3 spans 14 residues. Trimming took off 5 bases at V and 7 bases at J, with 17 bases between the two ends. This chain's CDR3 is CASSPPGGGVTQYF. CDR3 nucleotide sequence: TGTGCCAGCAGCCCACCGGGGGGCGGCGTGACCCAGTACTTC.

This clonotype was seen a few times. V gene TRBV12-3 or TRBV12-4 combines with J gene TRBJ1-1; D uncertain. CDR3 length equals 14 residues. V was trimmed by 5 bases and J by 3 bases, leaving 13 bases between them. CDR3 sequence (DNA): TGTGCCAGCAGTCCTAGGTTGGGGTACACTGAAGCTTTCTTT. Translated: CASSPRLGYTEAFF.

The sample holds a few counts of this clonotype. This chain connects TRBV3-1 to TRBJ1-1; 8 bases match TRBD1. The CDR3 consists of 15 residues. CDR1 LGHDT and CDR2 YNNKEL come from the germline V gene (reference sequence). The V gene end was trimmed by 1 base and the J gene end by 4 bases; junction bases not matched to a gene: 5. CDR3 in DNA: TGTGCCAGCAGCCAAGTGACAGGGGCAGGCACTGAAGCTTTCTTT. Its translation is CASSQVTGAGTEAFF.

The J gene is TRBJ2-3, the V gene TRBV24-1; D is perhaps TRBD1 (6 bases). The germline V gene has CDR1 KGHDR and CDR2 SFDVKD. The germline V and J ends were trimmed by 5 bases and 3 bases, with 17 bases remaining between them. There are 16 residues in the CDR3. The CDR3 reads CATSGPGQEGTDTQYF. The CDR3 DNA reads as TGTGCCACCAGTGGTCCGGGACAAGAGGGGACAGATACGCAGTATTTT.

The V call is TRBV20-1, the J call TRBJ1-6, with TRBD1 matching 10 bases. V lost 1 base, J lost 7 bases, and 7 bases stayed unmatched. Germline V gene data show CDR1 as DFQATT and CDR2 as SNEGSKA (reference sequence). The CDR3 is 16 residues long. This chain's CDR3 is CSARVGPGQGNSPLHF. In DNA form, the CDR3 reads TGCAGTGCTAGAGTGGGGCCGGGACAGGGGAATTCACCCCTCCACTTT.

This clonotype was counted ten times or more. This chain uses TRBV5-1 with TRBJ2-1; no firm D call. This CDR3 is built from 11 residues. Germline V CDR1 and CDR2: SGHRS, YFSETQ. V was shortened by 5 bases and J by 8 bases, with 8 bases between the two germline ends. The CDR3 protein is CASRLHDEQFF. In nucleotides, the CDR3 is TGCGCCAGCAGGCTTCATGATGAGCAGTTCTTC.

This chain links TRBV11-2 with TRBJ2-3; unclear D gene. This CDR3 region has 14 residues. Germline V gene sequence: CDR1 SGHAT, CDR2 FQNNGV. The germline V and J ends were trimmed by 0 bases and 5 bases, with 9 bases remaining between them. DNA of the CDR3: TGTGCCAGCAGCTTAGATCGGGTGGGAGATACGCAGTATTTT. Translated: CASSLDRVGDTQYF.

The table lists this clonotype with many counts. The chain links TRBV5-1 to TRBJ1-5, with D perhaps TRBD1 (6 bases). Trimming left V 0 bases short and J 4 bases short, with 11 bases between. This CDR3 region has 15 residues. In germline, CDR1 is SGHRS, CDR2 YFSETQ. In DNA, the CDR3 is TGCGCCAGCAGCTTGGCAGGGACATCAAATCAGCCCCAGCATTTT. As protein: CASSLAGTSNQPQHF.

This clonotype appeared many times. This sequence joins TRBV5-1 and TRBJ1-1, with D hard to call. This CDR3 has 13 residues. V dropped 4 bases and J dropped 1 base, with 8 bases sitting between them. Germline values: CDR1 SGHRS, CDR2 YFSETQ. The CDR3 coding sequence is TGCGCCAGCAGCGGAAACTCGAACACTGAAGCTTTCTTT. This encodes CASSGNSNTEAFF.

This clonotype was detected a few times. The chain has TRBV19 and TRBJ1-5; maybe TRBD1 (5 bases). Germline CDR1 is LNHDA and CDR2 is SQIVND (reference sequence). This CDR3 has 14 residues. V was trimmed by 1 base and J by 6 bases, leaving 10 bases between them. The CDR3: CASSIVTGSQPQHF. DNA of the CDR3: TGTGCCAGTAGTATAGTTACAGGATCTCAGCCCCAGCATTTT.

The chain couples TRBV18 to TRBJ2-4, with TRBD2 as a possible D gene (7 bases). The length of the CDR3 is 16 residues. V lost 2 bases and J lost 3, with 14 bases in between. Germline V gene lookup returns CDR1 KGHSH and CDR2 LQKENI. CDR3 DNA: TGTGCCAGCTCACCATCGGGGGGCCTCGTCAAAAACATTCAGTACTTC. Amino acid sequence: CASSPSGGLVKNIQYF.

This clonotype was counted between two and nine times. This chain uses TRBV24-1 with TRBJ1-5; 11 bases match TRBD1. CDR3 length: 16 amino acids. Trimming took 4 bases from V and 7 from J; bases not matched to a gene: 8. Germline CDR1 KGHDR, CDR2 SFDVKD. DNA for the CDR3: TGTGCCACCAGTGACTCTGCCGGGACAGGGGGGCAGCCCCAGCATTTT. This gives the protein CATSDSAGTGGQPQHF.

This clonotype was counted ten times or more. The rearrangement joins TRBV7-2 to TRBJ2-7; D gene uncertain. The germline V gene encodes CDR1 SGHTA and CDR2 FQGNSA. This CDR3 region has 14 residues. Trimming took off 1 base at V and 6 bases at J, with 13 bases between the two ends. As DNA, the CDR3 is TGTGCCAGCAGCTTAGGAGGTTCTGAGGTCGAGCAGTACTTC. It codes for CASSLGGSEVEQYF.

The sample holds a few counts of this clonotype. The chain recombines TRBV12-3 or TRBV12-4 with TRBJ2-2, with D possibly matching TRBD1 (6 bases). Deletions cut 5 bases from V and 1 base from J, with 11 bases between. This CDR3 is built from 15 residues. CDR3 nucleotide sequence: TGTGCCAGCAGTAGATGGACAGTGAACACCGGGGAGCTGTTTTTT. As protein: CASSRWTVNTGELFF.